These 32 T cell receptor beta chains came from one sample sequenced in a study of beta chain features in type 1 diabetes. Reverse transcription of all isolated RNA meant that expressed TCRB transcripts were sequenced. Method: immunoSEQ multiplex PCR; TCRdb's copy keeps in-frame clones and lacks some. Here the sample spans about 250,000 clones, around 14% being singletons. The sequenced sample was naive CD4+ T cells from blood. These receptors all stem from a woman in her thirties or forties in good health.

J is TRBJ2-7 and V is TRBV5-1; possibly TRBD1 for D (6 bases). V lost 4 bases and J 2 bases, leaving 13 bases between the germline ends. CDR1 SGHRS and CDR2 YFSETQ come from the germline V gene. The CDR3 has 14 amino acids. The CDR3 DNA is TGCGCCAGCAGCAAACAGGGTAGGGCCTACGAGCAGTACTTC. It specifies CASSKQGRAYEQYF.

At least ten counts were recorded for this clone. The chain has TRBV7-9 and TRBJ2-3; the D gene is possibly TRBD2 (5 bases). This CDR3 is built from 15 residues. Trimming removed 5 bases at V and 0 bases at J, with 12 bases between. Germline loops: CDR1 SEHNR, CDR2 FQNEAQ (reference sequence). This chain's CDR3 is CASSRVGDSTDTQYF. CDR3 sequence (DNA): TGTGCCAGCAGCCGAGTCGGGGATAGCACAGATACGCAGTATTTT.

The J gene is TRBJ1-5, the V gene TRBV4-1; 7 bases line up with TRBD1. This CDR3 comprises 16 residues. With 1 base clipped from V and 2 bases from J, the junction kept 5 bases outside the gene matches. Germline-derived CDR1 and CDR2 are MGHRA and YSYEKL. Here the CDR3 reads CASSQAPQGGNQPQHF. The CDR3 nucleotides read TGCGCCAGCAGCCAAGCCCCCCAGGGGGGCAATCAGCCCCAGCATTTT.

The rearrangement joins TRBV7-9 to TRBJ1-6; D gene ambiguous. The CDR3 runs to 15 residues. CDR1 is SEHNR, CDR2 FQNEAQ, per germline (reference sequence). Trimming stripped 0 bases from V and 10 bases from J, with 13 bases between. The CDR3 region has the DNA TGTGCCAGCAGCTTAGCGGGAGTGGTGGGATCACCCCTCCACTTT. As protein: CASSLAGVVGSPLHF.

This rearrangement joins TRBV5-1 to TRBJ2-2, with 9 bases that match TRBD2. The trim removed 4 bases at V and 6 bases at J, leaving 4 bases unmatched. The germline gives CDR1 SGHRS, CDR2 YFSETQ. CDR3 size: 14 residues. The CDR3 DNA reads as TGCGCCAGCAGCCCGGGACTAGCTGCCGGGGAGCTGTTTTTT. It translates to CASSPGLAAGELFF.

The chain couples TRBV18 to TRBJ2-7, with 13 bases matching TRBD2. The CDR3 totals 15 residues. Losses at the gene ends were 5 bases for V and 6 bases for J; bases not matched to a gene: 7. The germline V gene has CDR1 KGHSH and CDR2 LQKENI. The CDR3 here is CASSTTSGGQVEQYF. Written as DNA, the CDR3 is TGTGCCAGCTCAACGACTAGCGGGGGGCAGGTCGAGCAGTACTTC.

V usage is TRBV5-4 and J usage is TRBJ1-6; D gene uncertain. Trimming shortened V by 3 bases and J by 6 bases, and 16 bases separated the two germline ends. Germline CDR1 and CDR2: SGHNT and YYREEE (reference sequence). This CDR3 has 16 amino acids. CDR3 in amino acids: CASSSGGPQSNSPLHF. CDR3 sequence (DNA): TGTGCCAGCAGCTCAGGCGGGCCGCAGTCTAATTCACCCCTCCACTTT.

V usage is TRBV4-1 and J usage is TRBJ1-2, with TRBD1 identical over 7 bases. There are 17 residues in the CDR3. The trim removed 2 bases at V and 3 bases at J, leaving 12 bases unmatched. The V gene's germline CDR1 is MGHRA and CDR2 YSYEKL. The CDR3 loop is CASSQPTRGQKDYGYTF. DNA of the CDR3: TGCGCCAGCAGCCAACCTACACGGGGACAGAAAGACTATGGCTACACCTTC.

The chain combines TRBV2 with TRBJ2-5; the D is unclear. CDR3 size: 11 residues. Between the trimmed V and J ends, which lost 6 bases and 2 bases, there was a span of 4 bases. Germline-derived CDR1 and CDR2 are SNHLY and FYNNEI. The CDR3 spells CASSSQETQYF. The CDR3 bases are TGTGCCAGCAGCAGTCAAGAGACCCAGTACTTC.

This clone was found a few times. In DNA form, the CDR3 reads TGTGCTAGTGGTTTGGCCAGGCGGGACAGGGGGGAATATCAGCCCCAGCATTTT. It yields the protein CASGLARRDRGEYQPQHF. The chain recombines TRBV12-5 with TRBJ1-5; 11 nucleotides agree with TRBD1. This CDR3 contains 18 residues. The V gene's germline CDR1 is LGHNT and CDR2 FRNRAP. V gave up 1 base and J gave up 5 bases; unmatched junction bases: 10.

As concerns this clone: Different DNA sequences within this sample yield the same CDR3. The chain recombines TRBV7-2 with TRBJ2-7; TRBD1 agrees at 9 bases. This CDR3 is 14 amino acids long. After removal of 3 bases from V and 4 bases from J, the junction contained 4 bases not matched to a gene. The germline V gene has CDR1 SGHTA and CDR2 FQGNSA. The CDR3: CASSFTGGSYEQYF. The CDR3 DNA is TGTGCCAGCAGCTTTACAGGGGGCTCGTACGAGCAGTACTTC. The variable domain in full, completed from reference TRBV7-2 and TRBJ2-7, reads GAGVSQSPSNKVTEKGKDVELRCDPISGHTALYWYRQSLGQGLEFLIYFQGNSAPDKSGLPSDRFSAERTGGSVSTLTIQRTQQEDSAVYLCASSFTGGSYEQYFGPGTRLTVT.

In this sample, this clone turned up a few times. The V gene is TRBV11-2, the J gene TRBJ2-2; D gene ambiguous. CDR1 and CDR2 (germline): SGHAT, FQNNGV. The CDR3 is 16 amino acids. V lost 1 base to trimming and J lost 4 bases, with 13 bases between them. This CDR3 reads CASSLVYGWSTGELFF. Here the CDR3 DNA reads TGTGCCAGCAGCTTAGTTTACGGGTGGAGCACCGGGGAGCTGTTTTTT.

This clone showed up just a few times. The chain links TRBV7-8 to TRBJ2-5; possible D gene TRBD1, 6 bases. Germline V CDR1 and CDR2: SGHVS, FQNEAQ. V dropped 5 bases and J dropped 3 bases, with 13 bases sitting between them. The CDR3 extends over 14 amino acids. The DNA of the CDR3 is TGTGCCAGCAGCGAATACAGGGTAAAAGAGACCCAGTACTTC. This codes for CASSEYRVKETQYF.

The chain joins TRBV7-9 to TRBJ1-2; D might be TRBD1 (6 bases). CDR3 length: 14 residues. V was trimmed by 5 bases and J by 1 base, leaving 11 bases between them. The germline gives CDR1 SEHNR, CDR2 FQNEAQ (reference sequence). For the CDR3, the DNA is TGTGCCAGCAGCCAAACGGACAGTAACTATGGCTACACCTTC. Its translation: CASSQTDSNYGYTF.

As regards this clone: Other DNA sequences in this specimen translate into the identical CDR3. The chain carries TRBV12-5 and TRBJ1-5; 7 positions match TRBD1. The CDR3 sequence is 16 residues long. J gave up 3 bases and V 0 bases, and 5 bases lay outside the gene matches. Germline CDR1 is LGHNT and CDR2 is FRNRAP. CDR3 nucleotides: TGTGCTAGTGGTTTGGTACCGACAGGGAACAATCAGCCCCAGCATTTT. As protein: CASGLVPTGNNQPQHF.

This clone was picked up a small number of times. The V and J genes are TRBV5-1 and TRBJ1-4; D is possibly TRBD1 (5 bases). The ends were cut back, 1 base at V and 6 bases at J, with 13 bases in the middle. In germline, CDR1 is SGHRS, CDR2 YFSETQ. CDR3 length equals 15 residues. The DNA of the CDR3 is TGCGCCAGCAGCTTGTTTCCGGGAGGGGATGAAAAACTGTTTTTT. It is translated as CASSLFPGGDEKLFF.

This clone was seen more than once but under ten times. The chain carries TRBV18 and TRBJ2-5; 9 bases match TRBD1. Per germline, CDR1 KGHSH and CDR2 LQKENI. J gave up 2 bases and V 5 bases, and 3 bases lay outside the gene matches. The CDR3 runs 14 residues. The CDR3 here is CASSKQGAQETQYF. CDR3 in DNA: TGTGCCAGCTCAAAACAGGGGGCACAAGAGACCCAGTACTTC. The variable domain in full, with the rest retrieved from reference TRBV18 and TRBJ2-5, is NAGVMQNPRHLVRRRGQEARLRCSPMKGHSHVYWYRQLPEEGLKFMVYLQKENIIDESGMPKERFSAEFPKEGPSILRIQQVVRGDSAAYFCASSKQGAQETQYFGPGTRLLVL.

This clone was seen more than once but under ten times. The CDR3 coding sequence is TGTGCCAGCAGTAGATACGGAGAGAATGAGCAGTTCTTC. This codes for CASSRYGENEQFF. The rearrangement uses TRBV27 and TRBJ2-1; no reliable D call. This CDR3 has 13 residues. Trimming shortened V by 5 bases and J by 7 bases, and 12 bases separated the two germline ends. CDR1 and CDR2 from the germline V gene are MNHEY and SMNVEV (reference sequence).

The rearrangement joins TRBV7-9 to TRBJ2-1; D possibly corresponds to TRBD2 (5 bases). Germline V gives CDR1 SEHNR, CDR2 FQNEAQ (reference sequence). CDR3 size: 15 residues. Between the trimmed V and J ends, which lost 3 bases and 6 bases, there was a span of 15 bases. CDR3 bases: TGTGCCAGCAGCTTCCCCGGACTTCCGGGCAATGAGCAGTTCTTC. It translates to CASSFPGLPGNEQFF.

This clone was picked up a small number of times. Other DNA sequences within the sample encode an identical CDR3. The chain is built from TRBV6-5 and TRBJ1-5; TRBD1 might be the D (5 bases). The germline V gene has CDR1 MNHEY and CDR2 SVGAGI. Trimming left V 0 bases short and J 6 bases short, with 12 bases between. The CDR3 is made up of 15 amino acids. CDR3 loop: CASSYSGGAGQPQHF. CDR3 in DNA: TGTGCCAGCAGTTACTCTGGGGGAGCGGGTCAGCCCCAGCATTTT.

This clone was seen just once. The chain links TRBV18 to TRBJ1-4, with D possibly being TRBD1 (5 bases). Germline CDR1 KGHSH, CDR2 LQKENI. Between the trimmed V and J ends, which lost 2 bases and 0 bases, there was a span of 22 bases. This CDR3 has 20 residues. CDR3 sequence (DNA): TGTGCCAGCTCACCAAGGGGCTGGGCAGGCCTAACCACAACTAATGAAAAACTGTTTTTT. Amino acids: CASSPRGWAGLTTTNEKLFF.

This clone was seen more than once but under ten times. V is TRBV2 and J is TRBJ2-5, with TRBD1 matching over 8 bases. CDR3 length: 14 amino acids. The germline gives CDR1 SNHLY, CDR2 FYNNEI. With 6 bases clipped from V and 1 base from J, the junction kept 4 bases outside the gene matches. DNA for the CDR3: TGTGCCAGCAGCTTGGGACAGGTCCAAGAGACCCAGTACTTC. As protein: CASSLGQVQETQYF.

This clone appeared a few times. The rearrangement joins TRBV6-1 to TRBJ2-5; 9 bases map to TRBD2. The germline gives CDR1 MNHNS, CDR2 SASEGT. This CDR3 is 16 amino acids long. J gave up 5 bases and V 7 bases, and 14 bases lay outside the gene matches. The CDR3 nucleotides read TGTGCCAGCACTGAGGGGACGCGGGGGGGATCGGAGACCCAGTACTTC. This gives the protein CASTEGTRGGSETQYF.

The gene calls are TRBV4-2 and TRBJ2-5, with D maybe TRBD2 (7 bases). Germline CDR1 reads LGHNA; CDR2 reads YNFKEQ. Trimming left V 0 bases short and J 5 bases short, with 28 bases between. The CDR3 runs to 20 residues. The CDR3 loop reads CASSQDTPESSAGARETQYF. Written as DNA, the CDR3 is TGTGCCAGCAGCCAAGATACGCCAGAATCTTCGGCGGGGGCCCGGGAGACCCAGTACTTC.

V is TRBV29-1 and J is TRBJ1-1, with D perhaps TRBD1 (6 bases). Trimming pared 5 bases from V and 6 bases from J, leaving 13 bases between. This CDR3 has 12 amino acids. The germline V gene encodes CDR1 SQVTM and CDR2 ANQGSEA. CDR3 residues: CSVQGRESEAFF. DNA of the CDR3: TGCAGCGTTCAGGGGCGGGAGTCTGAAGCTTTCTTT.

The V gene is TRBV7-2, the J gene TRBJ2-3; 7 positions agree with TRBD1. Unmatched junction bases numbered 3, after V lost 6 bases and J lost 0 bases. The CDR3 loop spans 14 amino acids. CDR1 SGHTA and CDR2 FQGNSA come from the germline V gene. The CDR3 is CASRPGQSTDTQYF. As DNA, the CDR3 is TGTGCCAGCAGACCGGGACAGAGCACAGATACGCAGTATTTT.

The chain employs TRBV7-9 and TRBJ1-2, with TRBD1 matching over 10 bases. The junction had 6 bases not matched to a gene; V was cut back by 6 bases and J by 2 bases. Germline CDR1 is SEHNR and CDR2 is FQNEAQ (reference sequence). The CDR3 totals 15 residues. The CDR3 sequence: CASRPGTGENYGYTF. Here the CDR3 DNA reads TGTGCCAGCAGACCCGGGACAGGGGAAAACTATGGCTACACCTTC.

This clone occurred a few times. The gene calls are TRBV7-2 and TRBJ2-7, with 7 bases aligning to TRBD1. Per the germline V gene, CDR1 is SGHTA and CDR2 is FQGNSA. The CDR3 runs to 15 residues. Trimming cost V 5 bases and J 2 bases; bases outside gene matches: 9. The CDR3 region is CASSQHRGNPYEQYF. The CDR3 region has the DNA TGTGCCAGCAGCCAACACAGGGGTAATCCCTACGAGCAGTACTTC.

This clone was counted between two and nine times. V usage is TRBV18 and J usage is TRBJ1-2; 11 bases map to TRBD1. The V gene's germline CDR1 is KGHSH and CDR2 LQKENI. The CDR3 runs to 17 residues. The junction had 10 bases not matched to a gene; V was cut back by 2 bases and J by 5 bases. The CDR3 reads CASSPVSGTGGNYGYTF. The CDR3 coding sequence is TGTGCCAGCTCACCAGTCTCCGGGACAGGGGGAAATTATGGCTACACCTTC.

This chain joins TRBV9 and TRBJ1-4, with D possibly TRBD1 on 5 matching bases. The V gene lost 3 bases and the J gene lost 10 bases, with 19 bases spanning the gap. Germline CDR1 SGDLS, CDR2 YYNGEE. This CDR3 is built from 15 residues. The CDR3 bases are TGTGCCAGCAGCGGGGGGGACTCCCCGATGGGAAAACTGTTTTTT. This codes for CASSGGDSPMGKLFF.

This clone was seen only a few times. Other DNA sequences of this sample code for an identical CDR3. This sequence joins TRBV5-1 and TRBJ2-3; D possibly corresponds to TRBD2 (6 bases). The CDR3 spans 14 residues. V shed 4 bases and J shed 0 bases, with 9 bases lying between them. In germline, CDR1 is SGHRS, CDR2 YFSETQ. CDR3 loop: CASSLGGSTDTQYF. The CDR3 DNA is TGCGCCAGCAGCCTCGGGGGTAGCACAGATACGCAGTATTTT.

The V call is TRBV5-1, the J call TRBJ2-3, with D maybe TRBD1 (5 bases). The germline V and J ends were trimmed by 0 bases and 4 bases, with 9 bases remaining between them. Germline loops: CDR1 SGHRS, CDR2 YFSETQ. CDR3 length: 14 amino acids. CDR3 in DNA: TGCGCCAGCAGCTTGGGGGGCGCCGCAGATACGCAGTATTTT. It codes for CASSLGGAADTQYF. The complete variable domain, with remaining parts taken from reference TRBV5-1 and TRBJ2-3, reads KAGVTQTPRYLIKTRGQQVTLSCSPISGHRSVSWYQQTPGQGLQFLFEYFSETQRNKGNFPGRFSGRQFSNSRSEMNVSTLELGDSALYLCASSLGGAADTQYFGPGTRLTVL.